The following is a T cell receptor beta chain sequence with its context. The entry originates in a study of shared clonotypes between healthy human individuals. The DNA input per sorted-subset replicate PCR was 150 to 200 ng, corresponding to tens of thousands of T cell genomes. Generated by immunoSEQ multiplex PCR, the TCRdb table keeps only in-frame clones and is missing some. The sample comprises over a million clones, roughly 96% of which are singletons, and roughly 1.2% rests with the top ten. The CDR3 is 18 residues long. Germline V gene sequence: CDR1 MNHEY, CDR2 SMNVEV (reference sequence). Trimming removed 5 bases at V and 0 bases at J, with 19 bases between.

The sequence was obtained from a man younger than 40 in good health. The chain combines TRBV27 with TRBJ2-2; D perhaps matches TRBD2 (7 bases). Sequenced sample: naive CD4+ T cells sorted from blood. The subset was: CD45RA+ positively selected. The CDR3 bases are TGTGCCAGCAGTCCAGGCAGGGGACTATCTTCGAACACCGGGGAGCTGTTTTTT. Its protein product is CASSPGRGLSSNTGELFF.